This T cell receptor beta chain originates from a study of T cell repertoires in cytomegalovirus infection. Study-wide context: The public TCR beta signatures pointed to both CMV infection and matching HLA type.

In this sample, this clonotype turned up a few times. Its antigen is unknown. MiXCR, applied by TCRdb to the reads, yields one record per CDR3 protein. The profile shows 740,000 or so distinct CDR3 sequences, about 40% of them singletons. Per the germline V gene, CDR1 is SGHVS and CDR2 is FNYEAQ. There are 14 residues in the CDR3. V lost 6 bases and J 1 base, leaving 9 bases between the germline ends. Study results and limitations: Using cumulative public TCR beta family frequency, the authors identified those who carried CMV together with the relevant HLA. Dominant in the ex vivo response were TCR beta clonotypes restricted by HLA-C and specific for CMV.

The chain is built from TRBV7-6 and TRBJ2-2, with TRBD2 as a possible D gene (6 bases). The origin of this receptor is a human donor in good health (CMV status not recorded). Some clones in this sample may be carry-over from other donors' samples. Sequencing was done on a sample of PBMCs. The CDR3 DNA reads as TGTGCCAGCAGGCGGGATTTGAACACCGGGGAGCTGTTTTTT. Amino acids: CASRRDLNTGELFF.